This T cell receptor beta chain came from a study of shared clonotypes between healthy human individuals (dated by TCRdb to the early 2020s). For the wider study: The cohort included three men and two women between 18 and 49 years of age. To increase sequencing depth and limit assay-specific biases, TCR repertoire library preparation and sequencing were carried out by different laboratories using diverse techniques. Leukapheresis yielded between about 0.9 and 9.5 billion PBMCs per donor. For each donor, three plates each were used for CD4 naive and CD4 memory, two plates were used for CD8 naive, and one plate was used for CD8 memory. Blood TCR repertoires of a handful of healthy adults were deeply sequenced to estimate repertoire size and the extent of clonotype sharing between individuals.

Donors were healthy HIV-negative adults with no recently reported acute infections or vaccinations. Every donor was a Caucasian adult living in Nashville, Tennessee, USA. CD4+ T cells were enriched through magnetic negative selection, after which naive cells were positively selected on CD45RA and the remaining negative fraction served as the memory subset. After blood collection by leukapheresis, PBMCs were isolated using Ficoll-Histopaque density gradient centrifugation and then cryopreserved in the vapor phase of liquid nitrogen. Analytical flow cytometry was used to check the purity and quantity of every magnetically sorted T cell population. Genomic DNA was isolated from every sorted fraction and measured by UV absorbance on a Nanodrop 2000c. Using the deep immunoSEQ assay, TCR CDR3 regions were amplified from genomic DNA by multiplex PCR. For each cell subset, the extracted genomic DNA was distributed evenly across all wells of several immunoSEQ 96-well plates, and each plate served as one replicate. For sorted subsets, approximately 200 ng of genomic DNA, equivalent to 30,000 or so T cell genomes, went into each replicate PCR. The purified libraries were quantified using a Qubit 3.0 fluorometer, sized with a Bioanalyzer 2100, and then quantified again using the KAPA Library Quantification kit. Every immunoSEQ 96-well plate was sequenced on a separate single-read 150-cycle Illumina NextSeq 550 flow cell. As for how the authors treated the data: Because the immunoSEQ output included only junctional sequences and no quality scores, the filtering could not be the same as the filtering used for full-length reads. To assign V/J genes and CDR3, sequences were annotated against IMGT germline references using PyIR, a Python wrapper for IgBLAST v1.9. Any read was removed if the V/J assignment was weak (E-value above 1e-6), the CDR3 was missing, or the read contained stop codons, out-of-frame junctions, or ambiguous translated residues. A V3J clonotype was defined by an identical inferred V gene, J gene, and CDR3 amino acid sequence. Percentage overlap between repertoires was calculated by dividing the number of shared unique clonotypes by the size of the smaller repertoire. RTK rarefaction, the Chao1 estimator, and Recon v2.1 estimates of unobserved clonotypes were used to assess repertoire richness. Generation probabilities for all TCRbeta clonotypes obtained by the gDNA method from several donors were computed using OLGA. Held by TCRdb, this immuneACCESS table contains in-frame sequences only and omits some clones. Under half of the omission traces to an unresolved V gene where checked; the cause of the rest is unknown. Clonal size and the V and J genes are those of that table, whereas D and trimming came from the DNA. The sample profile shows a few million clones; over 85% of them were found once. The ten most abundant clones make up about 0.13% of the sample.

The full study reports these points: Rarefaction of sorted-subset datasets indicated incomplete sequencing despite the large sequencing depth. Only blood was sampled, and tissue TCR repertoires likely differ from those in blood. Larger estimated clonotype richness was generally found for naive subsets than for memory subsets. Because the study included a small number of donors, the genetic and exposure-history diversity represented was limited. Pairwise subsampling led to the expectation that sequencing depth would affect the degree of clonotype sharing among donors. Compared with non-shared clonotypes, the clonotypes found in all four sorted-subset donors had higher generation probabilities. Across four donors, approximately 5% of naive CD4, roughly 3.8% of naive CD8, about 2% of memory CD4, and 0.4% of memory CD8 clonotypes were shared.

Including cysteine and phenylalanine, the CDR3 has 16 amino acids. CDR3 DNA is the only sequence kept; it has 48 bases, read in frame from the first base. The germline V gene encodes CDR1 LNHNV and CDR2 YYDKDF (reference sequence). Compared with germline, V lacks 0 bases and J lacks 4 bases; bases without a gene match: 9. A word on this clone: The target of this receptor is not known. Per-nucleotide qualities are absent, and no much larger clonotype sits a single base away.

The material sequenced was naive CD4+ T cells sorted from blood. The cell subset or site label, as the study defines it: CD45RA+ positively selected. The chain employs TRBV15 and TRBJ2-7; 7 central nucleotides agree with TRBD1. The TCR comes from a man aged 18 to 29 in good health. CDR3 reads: CATSRDTRGRFYEQYF. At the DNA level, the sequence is TGTGCCACCAGCAGAGACACAAGGGGGCGGTTTTACGAGCAGTACTTC.